A selection of T cell receptor beta chains follows, all from one sample in a study of blood T cell dynamics during melanoma immunotherapy. The protocol was immunoSEQ multiplex PCR, while the TCRdb copy is restricted to in-frame clones and leaves out a portion. The sample contains about 19,000 clones, about 85% of which appear only once. The sample in question was blood, obtained from a patient treated with checkpoint blockade. The receptors originated from a human donor with melanoma. The CDR3 runs from the conserved cysteine through the conserved F or W. Each record gives: J gene, clone size, CDR3 length, V gene, D gene, CDR3 protein, CDR3 DNA. A D gene is named only where the DNA matches it firmly. The size of a clone is reported for some rows only, either as once, few or many, or as a class for expanded clones.

J gene: TRBJ1-2; clone size: -; CDR3 length: 14; V gene: TRBV28; D gene: -; CDR3 protein: CASSLSTVRYGYTF; CDR3 DNA: TGTGCCAGCAGTTTATCGACAGTTCGCTATGGCTACACCTTC
J gene: TRBJ2-4; clone size: -; CDR3 length: 15; V gene: TRBV13; D gene: -; CDR3 protein: CASSLTTGAKNIQYF; CDR3 DNA: TGTGCCAGCAGCTTAACGACGGGAGCCAAAAACATTCAGTACTTC
J gene: TRBJ2-3; clone size: -; CDR3 length: 11; V gene: TRBV5-8; D gene: -; CDR3 protein: CASSQIGTQYF; CDR3 DNA: TGTGCCAGCAGCCAGATTGGTACGCAGTATTTT
J gene: TRBJ2-1; clone size: -; CDR3 length: 17; V gene: TRBV9; D gene: TRBD2; CDR3 protein: CASSPQRGLAGYNEQFF; CDR3 DNA: TGTGCCAGCAGCCCCCAGCGCGGACTAGCGGGCTACAATGAGCAGTTCTTC
J gene: TRBJ1-3; clone size: once; CDR3 length: 15; V gene: TRBV7-2; D gene: TRBD1; CDR3 protein: CASSPWTGSGNTIYF; CDR3 DNA: TGTGCCAGCAGCCCATGGACAGGCTCTGGAAACACCATATATTTT
J gene: TRBJ1-4; clone size: medium-sized; CDR3 length: 13; V gene: TRBV30; D gene: -; CDR3 protein: CAWRGGNNEKLFF; CDR3 DNA: TGTGCCTGGAGGGGAGGAAATAATGAAAAACTGTTTTTT
J gene: TRBJ2-7; clone size: -; CDR3 length: 13; V gene: TRBV7-9; D gene: -; CDR3 protein: CATRPNYSYEQYF; CDR3 DNA: TGTGCCACCCGACCCAATTACTCCTACGAGCAGTACTTC
J gene: TRBJ1-2; clone size: -; CDR3 length: 14; V gene: TRBV15; D gene: TRBD1; CDR3 protein: CATSRKTGDYGYTF; CDR3 DNA: TGTGCCACCAGCAGAAAGACAGGGGACTATGGCTACACCTTC
J gene: TRBJ1-4; clone size: -; CDR3 length: 15; V gene: TRBV30; D gene: TRBD1; CDR3 protein: CAWREGAGTNEKLFF; CDR3 DNA: TGTGCCTGGAGGGAGGGGGCCGGGACTAATGAAAAACTGTTTTTT
J gene: TRBJ2-3; clone size: -; CDR3 length: 18; V gene: TRBV11-2; D gene: -; CDR3 protein: CASSLDSGDVGESDTQYF; CDR3 DNA: TGTGCCAGCAGCTTAGATTCCGGGGACGTAGGAGAGTCGGATACGCAGTATTTT
J gene: TRBJ1-3; clone size: -; CDR3 length: 13; V gene: TRBV11-3; D gene: -; CDR3 protein: CASSLDPGNTIYF; CDR3 DNA: TGTGCCAGCAGCTTAGATCCCGGAAACACCATATATTTT
J gene: TRBJ1-2; clone size: -; CDR3 length: 16; V gene: TRBV28; D gene: -; CDR3 protein: CASSFIMGRGEDGYTF; CDR3 DNA: TGTGCCAGCAGTTTCATCATGGGGCGTGGCGAAGATGGCTACACCTTC
J gene: TRBJ1-5; clone size: -; CDR3 length: 15; V gene: TRBV19; D gene: TRBD1; CDR3 protein: CASRGTGNLNQPQHF; CDR3 DNA: TGTGCCAGTAGGGGGACAGGTAACCTCAATCAGCCCCAGCATTTT
J gene: TRBJ2-2; clone size: -; CDR3 length: 12; V gene: TRBV5-6; D gene: -; CDR3 protein: CASSLGGGELFF; CDR3 DNA: TGTGCCAGCAGCTTAGGGGGCGGGGAGCTGTTTTTT
J gene: TRBJ1-5; clone size: -; CDR3 length: 14; V gene: TRBV10-3; D gene: -; CDR3 protein: CATGGGGGNQPQHF; CDR3 DNA: TGTGCCACGGGAGGAGGGGGGGGCAATCAGCCCCAGCATTTT
J gene: TRBJ2-5; clone size: -; CDR3 length: 12; V gene: TRBV7-3; D gene: -; CDR3 protein: CASSSRGETQYF; CDR3 DNA: TGTGCCAGCAGCTCAAGGGGGGAGACCCAGTACTTC
J gene: TRBJ2-1; clone size: -; CDR3 length: 17; V gene: TRBV7-3; D gene: TRBD2; CDR3 protein: CASSPLGGTSVNGEQFF; CDR3 DNA: TGTGCCAGCAGCCCCTTGGGTGGGACTAGCGTTAATGGTGAGCAGTTCTTC
J gene: TRBJ2-7; clone size: -; CDR3 length: 16; V gene: TRBV15; D gene: TRBD2; CDR3 protein: CATSGVTSGRLYEQYF; CDR3 DNA: TGTGCCACCAGCGGCGTAACTAGCGGGAGGCTCTACGAGCAGTACTTC
J gene: TRBJ2-2; clone size: -; CDR3 length: 16; V gene: TRBV10-3; D gene: -; CDR3 protein: CAISESQGRGTGELFF; CDR3 DNA: TGTGCCATCAGTGAGTCCCAGGGGCGGGGCACCGGGGAGCTGTTTTTT
J gene: TRBJ1-5; clone size: -; CDR3 length: 14; V gene: TRBV2; D gene: -; CDR3 protein: CASSGIGGDQPQHF; CDR3 DNA: TGTGCCAGCAGTGGGATAGGAGGGGATCAGCCCCAGCATTTT
J gene: TRBJ2-7; clone size: once; CDR3 length: 15; V gene: TRBV27; D gene: TRBD2; CDR3 protein: CASSWTSGNSYEQYF; CDR3 DNA: TGTGCCAGCAGTTGGACTAGCGGGAACTCCTACGAGCAGTACTTC
J gene: TRBJ2-2; clone size: few; CDR3 length: 16; V gene: TRBV7-3; D gene: -; CDR3 protein: CASSPRSNTNTGELFF; CDR3 DNA: TGTGCCAGCAGCCCGCGGTCTAATACGAACACCGGGGAGCTGTTTTTT
J gene: TRBJ2-7; clone size: once; CDR3 length: 15; V gene: TRBV28; D gene: TRBD2; CDR3 protein: CASSSSGRAGYEQYF; CDR3 DNA: TGTGCCAGCAGTTCTAGCGGGAGGGCCGGGTACGAGCAGTACTTC
J gene: TRBJ1-2; clone size: -; CDR3 length: 14; V gene: TRBV18; D gene: -; CDR3 protein: CASSATDLGYGYTF; CDR3 DNA: TGTGCCAGCTCAGCTACAGATCTCGGCTATGGCTACACCTTC
J gene: TRBJ2-7; clone size: -; CDR3 length: 14; V gene: TRBV6-5; D gene: TRBD2; CDR3 protein: CASSSLGGTYEQYF; CDR3 DNA: TGTGCCAGCAGTTCCCTGGGGGGGACCTACGAGCAGTACTTC
J gene: TRBJ2-5; clone size: -; CDR3 length: 16; V gene: TRBV28; D gene: TRBD2; CDR3 protein: CASSPPVAGGRETQYF; CDR3 DNA: TGTGCCAGCAGTCCCCCTGTAGCGGGAGGGCGAGAGACCCAGTACTTC
J gene: TRBJ1-4; clone size: -; CDR3 length: 14; V gene: TRBV30; D gene: TRBD1; CDR3 protein: CAWNRQGLNEKLFF; CDR3 DNA: TGTGCCTGGAACCGACAGGGGCTGAATGAAAAACTGTTTTTT